These T cell receptor beta chains were read from a single sample in a study of PD-1 blockade in mismatch repair-deficient tumors. Repertoires were generated with immunoSEQ multiplex PCR, while TCRdb's copy carries only in-frame clones and drops some. Among around 120,000 clones listed, approximately 86% were seen once. Sequenced material: peripheral blood, taken 44 weeks after starting pembrolizumab. The receptor set was obtained from an adult with mismatch repair-deficient cancer. CDR3s include the opening cysteine and the closing phenylalanine or tryptophan. Each record gives: D gene, clone size, V gene, J gene, CDR3 DNA, CDR3 protein. D genes are given only for firm matches. Rows may omit the clone size; those that give it use once, few, many or a size class.

d_gene: -
abundance: -
v_gene: TRBV28
j_gene: TRBJ2-1
CDR3nt: TGTGCCAGCAGTTTCCCCGAGGCGTGGGATTCCCACAATGAGCAGTTCTTC
CDR3aa: CASSFPEAWDSHNEQFF

d_gene: TRBD2
abundance: -
v_gene: TRBV13
j_gene: TRBJ2-7
CDR3nt: TGTGCCAGCAGCTTAGGCATAGGCGGGAGTTACGAGCAGTACTTC
CDR3aa: CASSLGIGGSYEQYF

d_gene: TRBD2
abundance: -
v_gene: TRBV13
j_gene: TRBJ2-7
CDR3nt: TGTGCCAGCAGTTCCAACGCGGGGGGCAGGGTTCGTAGATACGAGCAGTACTTC
CDR3aa: CASSSNAGGRVRRYEQYF

d_gene: TRBD1
abundance: -
v_gene: TRBV4-1
j_gene: TRBJ2-3
CDR3nt: TGCGCCAGCAGCCAAGACCACGGGACAGGGATCGCAGATACGCAGTATTTT
CDR3aa: CASSQDHGTGIADTQYF

d_gene: TRBD2
abundance: -
v_gene: TRBV10-3
j_gene: TRBJ2-5
CDR3nt: TGTGCCGTCGGGACTAGCGGTCAGGCCCAGTACTTC
CDR3aa: CAVGTSGQAQYF

d_gene: TRBD2
abundance: -
v_gene: TRBV5-1
j_gene: TRBJ2-3
CDR3nt: TGCGCCAGCAGCAAGCCACCGGGACTAGCGGACACAGATACGCAGTATTTT
CDR3aa: CASSKPPGLADTDTQYF

d_gene: TRBD2
abundance: -
v_gene: TRBV30
j_gene: TRBJ2-7
CDR3nt: TGTGCCTGGAGTTTAGGGGACTACTACGAGCAGTACTTC
CDR3aa: CAWSLGDYYEQYF

d_gene: -
abundance: -
v_gene: TRBV4-1
j_gene: TRBJ2-7
CDR3nt: TGCGCCAGCAGCCCTTACCAGACAGGCTCGGCCTACGAGCAGTACTTC
CDR3aa: CASSPYQTGSAYEQYF

d_gene: -
abundance: -
v_gene: TRBV4-2
j_gene: TRBJ2-3
CDR3nt: TGTGCCAGCAGCCGGGAGGTTAGCACAGATACGCAGTATTTT
CDR3aa: CASSREVSTDTQYF

d_gene: TRBD2
abundance: -
v_gene: TRBV14
j_gene: TRBJ2-2
CDR3nt: TGTGCCAGCAGCCACACCTTGGGGGAGGGTGACACCGGGGAGCTGTTTTTT
CDR3aa: CASSHTLGEGDTGELFF

d_gene: -
abundance: -
v_gene: TRBV4-2
j_gene: TRBJ2-1
CDR3nt: TGTGCCAGCAGCCAAGGACTAGTAGGCGATGAGCAGTTCTTC
CDR3aa: CASSQGLVGDEQFF

d_gene: -
abundance: -
v_gene: TRBV5-1
j_gene: TRBJ2-3
CDR3nt: TGCGCCAGCAGCAGAGAGGGTGGGTTCACAGATACGCAGTATTTT
CDR3aa: CASSREGGFTDTQYF

d_gene: -
abundance: -
v_gene: TRBV30
j_gene: TRBJ1-1
CDR3nt: TGTGCCTGGAGCGAGGGGGCTGAAGCTTTCTTT
CDR3aa: CAWSEGAEAFF

d_gene: -
abundance: -
v_gene: TRBV7-9
j_gene: TRBJ2-7
CDR3nt: TGTGCCAGCGTCAATTACCCCTCCTACGAGCAGTACTTC
CDR3aa: CASVNYPSYEQYF

d_gene: -
abundance: -
v_gene: TRBV4-1
j_gene: TRBJ2-1
CDR3nt: TGCGCCAGCAGCAACAGGGTATCCTCGCATGAGCAGTTCTTC
CDR3aa: CASSNRVSSHEQFF

d_gene: TRBD2
abundance: -
v_gene: TRBV19
j_gene: TRBJ2-1
CDR3nt: TGTGCCAGTAATCCGGGGCTAGCGGTATACAATGAGCAGTTCTTC
CDR3aa: CASNPGLAVYNEQFF

d_gene: -
abundance: -
v_gene: TRBV30
j_gene: TRBJ1-4
CDR3nt: TGTGCCTTCATTGGGGCAGGCTATGAAAAACTGTTTTTT
CDR3aa: CAFIGAGYEKLFF

d_gene: -
abundance: -
v_gene: TRBV6-6
j_gene: TRBJ2-3
CDR3nt: TGTGCCAGCAGCTATCGGAGGACAGATACGCAGTATTTT
CDR3aa: CASSYRRTDTQYF

d_gene: -
abundance: -
v_gene: TRBV27
j_gene: TRBJ2-3
CDR3nt: TGTGCCAGCAGTTTATTCTCTCGGGTGAGCACAGATACGCAGTATTTT
CDR3aa: CASSLFSRVSTDTQYF

d_gene: -
abundance: -
v_gene: TRBV10-3
j_gene: TRBJ2-2
CDR3nt: TGTGCCATCAGTGTCCAGGCAGGGCTCACCGGGGAGCTGTTTTTT
CDR3aa: CAISVQAGLTGELFF

d_gene: TRBD1
abundance: -
v_gene: TRBV6-6
j_gene: TRBJ1-1
CDR3nt: TGTGCCAGCAGACCCGGACAGGGGAACACTGAAGCTTTCTTT
CDR3aa: CASRPGQGNTEAFF

d_gene: TRBD1
abundance: -
v_gene: TRBV27
j_gene: TRBJ2-7
CDR3nt: TGTGCCAGCAGTTTATCCTCGGACAGGGTCTACGAGCAGTACTTC
CDR3aa: CASSLSSDRVYEQYF

d_gene: -
abundance: -
v_gene: TRBV5-1
j_gene: TRBJ2-3
CDR3nt: TGCGCCAGCAGCTACACCACAGATACGCAGTATTTT
CDR3aa: CASSYTTDTQYF

d_gene: -
abundance: -
v_gene: TRBV18
j_gene: TRBJ2-5
CDR3nt: TGTGCCAGCTCACCACGACGGGATAGAGAGACCCAGTACTTC
CDR3aa: CASSPRRDRETQYF

d_gene: -
abundance: -
v_gene: TRBV7-9
j_gene: TRBJ2-7
CDR3nt: TGTGCCAGCAGCCCAGACCGCTACTCCTACGAGCAGTACTTC
CDR3aa: CASSPDRYSYEQYF

d_gene: -
abundance: -
v_gene: TRBV13
j_gene: TRBJ1-5
CDR3nt: TGTGCCAGCAGCTTAGGACAGGGCAATCAGCCCCAGCATTTT
CDR3aa: CASSLGQGNQPQHF

d_gene: -
abundance: -
v_gene: TRBV12-5
j_gene: TRBJ2-1
CDR3nt: TGTGCTAGTGGTTTGGTACAAGGACTAACATACAATGAGCAGTTCTTC
CDR3aa: CASGLVQGLTYNEQFF

d_gene: -
abundance: -
v_gene: TRBV5-1
j_gene: TRBJ1-1
CDR3nt: TGCGCCAGCAGCTTGAAGACAGGCGTAAACACTGAAGCTTTCTTT
CDR3aa: CASSLKTGVNTEAFF

d_gene: -
abundance: -
v_gene: TRBV5-5
j_gene: TRBJ1-5
CDR3nt: TGTGCCAGCAGCTCGGGCCCGGTGGGCAATCAGCCCCAGCATTTT
CDR3aa: CASSSGPVGNQPQHF

d_gene: TRBD2
abundance: -
v_gene: TRBV11-2
j_gene: TRBJ2-3
CDR3nt: TGTGCCAGCAGCCCGTTACTGACTAGCGGGCTTAGCACAGATACGCAGTATTTT
CDR3aa: CASSPLLTSGLSTDTQYF

d_gene: -
abundance: few
v_gene: TRBV6-5
j_gene: TRBJ2-2
CDR3nt: TGTGCCAGCAGTTTAGGACGGTCGAACACCGGGGAGCTGTTTTTT
CDR3aa: CASSLGRSNTGELFF

d_gene: -
abundance: few
v_gene: TRBV10-3
j_gene: TRBJ2-7
CDR3nt: TGTGCCATCAGTCTCAGGGGAACGTACGAGCAGTACTTC
CDR3aa: CAISLRGTYEQYF

d_gene: TRBD2
abundance: once
v_gene: TRBV11-2
j_gene: TRBJ2-1
CDR3nt: TGTGCCAGCAGCTTTGTAGCGGGATACAATGAGCAGTTCTTC
CDR3aa: CASSFVAGYNEQFF

d_gene: -
abundance: -
v_gene: TRBV4-2
j_gene: TRBJ2-1
CDR3nt: TGTGCCAGCAGCCGGGAGGGGGACAGGTACAATGAGCAGTTCTTC
CDR3aa: CASSREGDRYNEQFF

d_gene: TRBD2
abundance: few
v_gene: TRBV7-9
j_gene: TRBJ2-7
CDR3nt: TGTGCCAGCAGCCGTTGGACTAGCCCCTACGAGCAGTACTTC
CDR3aa: CASSRWTSPYEQYF

d_gene: -
abundance: -
v_gene: TRBV5-4
j_gene: TRBJ1-2
CDR3nt: TGTGCCAGCAGCTTGGTTACAGGGATGGGTGGCTACACCTTC
CDR3aa: CASSLVTGMGGYTF

d_gene: TRBD1
abundance: -
v_gene: TRBV28
j_gene: TRBJ2-7
CDR3nt: TGTGCCAGCCGAGACAGGGGGTCCTACGAGCAGTACTTC
CDR3aa: CASRDRGSYEQYF

d_gene: TRBD1
abundance: -
v_gene: TRBV4-3
j_gene: TRBJ2-5
CDR3nt: TGCGCCAGCAGTTCCTCAGACAGGGCCCAAGAGACCCAGTACTTC
CDR3aa: CASSSSDRAQETQYF

d_gene: -
abundance: -
v_gene: TRBV4-2
j_gene: TRBJ2-1
CDR3nt: TGTGCCAGCAGCCAAGAGGACCGACAGACCGATGAGCAGTTCTTC
CDR3aa: CASSQEDRQTDEQFF

d_gene: TRBD2
abundance: -
v_gene: TRBV19
j_gene: TRBJ2-7
CDR3nt: TGTGCCAGTAGCCCCACTAGCGGGAGCTTCATTTTTGCCCACGAGCAGTACTTC
CDR3aa: CASSPTSGSFIFAHEQYF

d_gene: TRBD2
abundance: -
v_gene: TRBV30
j_gene: TRBJ2-5
CDR3nt: TGTGCCTGGACCCTTACTAGCGGTGGGACCCAGTACTTC
CDR3aa: CAWTLTSGGTQYF

d_gene: -
abundance: -
v_gene: TRBV4-2
j_gene: TRBJ2-5
CDR3nt: TGTGCCAGCAGCGGGTCGGGACGGACCCAAGAGACCCAGTACTTC
CDR3aa: CASSGSGRTQETQYF

d_gene: TRBD2
abundance: few
v_gene: TRBV9
j_gene: TRBJ2-7
CDR3nt: TGTGCCAGCAGCCCGGCCGGGACTAGCGCCTACGAGCAGTACTTC
CDR3aa: CASSPAGTSAYEQYF

d_gene: -
abundance: few
v_gene: TRBV9
j_gene: TRBJ2-7
CDR3nt: TGTGCCAGCAGCCCCGGCCCCTCCTACGAGCAGTACTTC
CDR3aa: CASSPGPSYEQYF

d_gene: -
abundance: few
v_gene: TRBV7-9
j_gene: TRBJ2-1
CDR3nt: TGTGCCAGCAGCCCGGGACCGCCGTTTGAGCAGTTCTTC
CDR3aa: CASSPGPPFEQFF

d_gene: -
abundance: -
v_gene: TRBV18
j_gene: TRBJ2-3
CDR3nt: TGTGCCGCCGGGCTTGAGGGGCACCTCACAGATACGCAGTATTTT
CDR3aa: CAAGLEGHLTDTQYF

d_gene: TRBD1
abundance: once
v_gene: TRBV6-5
j_gene: TRBJ1-5
CDR3nt: TGTGCCAGCAGTCAGGGACAGGGCAGGAATCAGCCCCAGCATTTT
CDR3aa: CASSQGQGRNQPQHF

d_gene: TRBD1
abundance: -
v_gene: TRBV19
j_gene: TRBJ2-2
CDR3nt: TGTGCCAGTACCGTAGGGACAGCTAACACCGGGGAGCTGTTTTTT
CDR3aa: CASTVGTANTGELFF

d_gene: -
abundance: few
v_gene: TRBV5-6
j_gene: TRBJ1-2
CDR3nt: TGTGCCAGCACCGAAAGGGGGTATGGCTACACCTTC
CDR3aa: CASTERGYGYTF

d_gene: TRBD2
abundance: -
v_gene: TRBV7-9
j_gene: TRBJ2-7
CDR3nt: TGTGCCAGCAGCGAGACTAGCGGACGCATTCACTACGAGCAGTACTTC
CDR3aa: CASSETSGRIHYEQYF

d_gene: -
abundance: -
v_gene: TRBV4-1
j_gene: TRBJ2-2
CDR3nt: TGCGCCAGCAGCCAATCACTTAACGGGGAGCTGTTTTTT
CDR3aa: CASSQSLNGELFF

d_gene: -
abundance: -
v_gene: TRBV9
j_gene: TRBJ2-7
CDR3nt: TGTGCCAGCAGCGTAGGCGGGAAAGGTTCTGACGAGCAGTACTTC
CDR3aa: CASSVGGKGSDEQYF

d_gene: -
abundance: -
v_gene: TRBV18
j_gene: TRBJ1-1
CDR3nt: TGTGCCAGCTCACCAAGTGGCAGGGCAATGAACACTGAAGCTTTCTTT
CDR3aa: CASSPSGRAMNTEAFF

d_gene: TRBD2
abundance: -
v_gene: TRBV9
j_gene: TRBJ2-5
CDR3nt: TGTGCCAGCAGCCTTAGCGGGAGGGCCGGAGAGACCCAGTACTTC
CDR3aa: CASSLSGRAGETQYF

d_gene: TRBD1
abundance: once
v_gene: TRBV11-2
j_gene: TRBJ2-7
CDR3nt: TGTGCCAGCAGCTGGGACAGGGGCTACGAGCAGTACTTC
CDR3aa: CASSWDRGYEQYF

d_gene: TRBD1
abundance: -
v_gene: TRBV11-2
j_gene: TRBJ2-3
CDR3nt: TGTGCCAGCAGCCGTACCGGGACAGGGAGTTTTACGCAGTATTTT
CDR3aa: CASSRTGTGSFTQYF